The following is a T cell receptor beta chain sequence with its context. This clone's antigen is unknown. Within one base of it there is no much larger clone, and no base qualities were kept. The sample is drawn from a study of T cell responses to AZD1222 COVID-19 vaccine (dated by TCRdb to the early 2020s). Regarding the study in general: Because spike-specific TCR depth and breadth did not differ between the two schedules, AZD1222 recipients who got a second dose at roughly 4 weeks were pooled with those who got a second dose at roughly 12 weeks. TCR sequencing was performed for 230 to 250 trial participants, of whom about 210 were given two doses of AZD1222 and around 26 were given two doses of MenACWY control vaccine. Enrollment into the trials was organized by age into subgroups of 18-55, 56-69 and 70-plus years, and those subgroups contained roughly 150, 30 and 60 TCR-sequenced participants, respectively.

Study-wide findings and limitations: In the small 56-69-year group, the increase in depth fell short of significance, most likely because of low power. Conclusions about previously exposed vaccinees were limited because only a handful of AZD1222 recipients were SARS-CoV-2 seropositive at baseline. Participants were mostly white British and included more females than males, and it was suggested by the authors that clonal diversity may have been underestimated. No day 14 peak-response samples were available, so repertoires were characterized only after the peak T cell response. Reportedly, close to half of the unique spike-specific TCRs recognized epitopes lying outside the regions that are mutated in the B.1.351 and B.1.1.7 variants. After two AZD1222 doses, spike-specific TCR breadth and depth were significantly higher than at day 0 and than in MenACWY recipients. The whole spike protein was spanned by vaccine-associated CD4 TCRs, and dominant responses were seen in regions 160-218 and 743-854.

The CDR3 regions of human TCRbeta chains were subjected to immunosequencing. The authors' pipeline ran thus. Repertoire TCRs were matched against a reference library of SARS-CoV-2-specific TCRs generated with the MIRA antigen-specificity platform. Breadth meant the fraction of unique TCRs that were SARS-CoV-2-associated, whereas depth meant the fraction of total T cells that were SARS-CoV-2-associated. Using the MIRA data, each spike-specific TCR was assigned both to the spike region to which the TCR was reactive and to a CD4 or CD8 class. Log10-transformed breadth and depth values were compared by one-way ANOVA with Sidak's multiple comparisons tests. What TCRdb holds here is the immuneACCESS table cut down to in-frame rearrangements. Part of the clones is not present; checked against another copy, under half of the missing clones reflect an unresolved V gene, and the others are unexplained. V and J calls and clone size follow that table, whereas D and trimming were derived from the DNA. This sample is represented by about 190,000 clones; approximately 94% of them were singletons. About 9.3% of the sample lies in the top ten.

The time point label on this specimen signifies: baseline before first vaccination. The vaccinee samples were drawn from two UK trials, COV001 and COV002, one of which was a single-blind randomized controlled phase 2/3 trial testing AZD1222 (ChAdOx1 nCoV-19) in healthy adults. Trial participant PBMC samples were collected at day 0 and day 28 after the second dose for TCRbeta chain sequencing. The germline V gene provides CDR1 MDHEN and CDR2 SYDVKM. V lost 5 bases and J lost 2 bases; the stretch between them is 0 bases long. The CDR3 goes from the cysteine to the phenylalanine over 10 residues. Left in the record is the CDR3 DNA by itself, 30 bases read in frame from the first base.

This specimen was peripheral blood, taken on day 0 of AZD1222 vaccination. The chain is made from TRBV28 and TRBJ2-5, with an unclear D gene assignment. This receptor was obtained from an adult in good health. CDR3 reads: CASSQETQYF. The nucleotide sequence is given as TGTGCCAGCAGTCAAGAGACCCAGTACTTC. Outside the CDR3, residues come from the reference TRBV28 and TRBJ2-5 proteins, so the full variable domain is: DVKVTQSSRYLVKRTGEKVFLECVQDMDHENMFWYRQDPGLGLRLIYFSYDVKMKEKGDIPEGYSVSREKKERFSLILESASTNQTSMYLCASSQETQYFGPGTRLLVL.